This passage covers 22 T cell receptor beta chains from one sample sequenced in a study of identifying expanded T cells in peripheral blood. Sequenced by immunoSEQ multiplex PCR; TCRdb stores in-frame clones only, minus some. The sample contains 80,000 to 95,000 clones, approximately 88% of which appear only once. The specimen was blood. These receptors were obtained from a person between 18 and 75 years old in good health.

The gene calls are TRBV29-1 and TRBJ1-2; D unclear. Per the germline V gene, CDR1 is SQVTM and CDR2 is ANQGSEA. Trimming removed 1 base at V and 1 base at J, with 13 bases between. There are 15 residues in the CDR3. CDR3 DNA sequence: TGCAGCGTTGAAGCGGCGGACGCCTTTAACTATGGCTACACCTTC. As protein: CSVEAADAFNYGYTF. The full variable domain, completed using reference TRBV29-1 and TRBJ1-2, is SAVISQKPSRDICQRGTSLTIQCQVDSQVTMMFWYRQQPGQSLTLIATANQGSEATYESGFVIDKFPISRPNLTFSTLTVSNMSPEDSSIYLCSVEAADAFNYGYTFGSGTRLTVV.

V usage is TRBV7-8 and J usage is TRBJ2-1; perhaps TRBD2 as D (7 bases). From germline, CDR1 is SGHVS and CDR2 FQNEAQ. Trimming pared 6 bases from V and 8 bases from J, leaving 11 bases between. This CDR3 is 12 amino acids long. CDR3 nucleotides: TGTGCCAGCAGTAGGGGGGGCGATGAGCAGTTCTTC. Its translation: CASSRGGDEQFF.

This chain links TRBV6-6 with TRBJ2-7; TRBD2 is a possible D gene (5 bases). Trimming left V 10 bases short and J 5 bases short, with 18 bases between. The germline V gene has CDR1 MNHNY and CDR2 SVGAGI (reference sequence). This CDR3 has 13 residues. CDR3 protein: CATSRAEVHEQYF. DNA of the CDR3: TGTGCCACCTCGAGGGCCGAAGTCCACGAGCAGTACTTC.

This clone was counted only a few times. V is TRBV6-1 and J is TRBJ1-3; a weak D match, TRBD1 (6 bases). V was cut by 7 bases and J by 7 bases, with 14 bases left in between. Looked up from germline, CDR1 is MNHNS and CDR2 is SASEGT. CDR3 length: 13 residues. The CDR3: CASILGGRNTIYF. The CDR3, as DNA: TGTGCCAGCATCCTGGGGGGCCGGAACACCATATATTTT.

V and J are TRBV19 and TRBJ1-5; D ambiguous. Germline CDR1 LNHDA, CDR2 SQIVND (reference sequence). Trimming took off 8 bases at V and 3 bases at J, with 17 bases between the two ends. The CDR3 consists of 15 residues. The CDR3 protein is CASSIGNGINQPQHF. The CDR3 DNA is TGTGCCAGTTCCATTGGGAACGGGATCAATCAGCCCCAGCATTTT.

The chain couples TRBV4-2 to TRBJ2-7; TRBD1 matches 7 bases. Trimming at V came to 3 bases and at J to 7 bases, leaving 9 bases not matched to a gene. CDR1 LGHNA and CDR2 YNFKEQ come from the germline V gene. The CDR3 loop spans 14 amino acids. The CDR3 bases are TGTGCCAGCAGCCACGGGACAGAACTGGGGGAGCAGTACTTC. Its protein is CASSHGTELGEQYF.

The chain is built from TRBV5-6 and TRBJ2-7, with 8 bases identical to TRBD2. V lost 4 bases and J lost 1; bases outside the gene matches: 4. Germline V gives CDR1 SGHDT, CDR2 YYEEEE. The CDR3 contains 14 residues. CDR3 loop: CASSRGGRSYEQYF. The CDR3 region has the DNA TGTGCCAGCAGCCGAGGCGGGAGGTCCTACGAGCAGTACTTC.

The chain combines TRBV20-1 with TRBJ2-7; D not resolved. The CDR3 contains 11 residues. Germline values: CDR1 DFQATT, CDR2 SNEGSKA (reference sequence). V lost 3 bases and J 6 bases, leaving 9 bases between the germline ends. The DNA of the CDR3 is TGCAGTGCTAGGTACTCGCGCGAGCAGTACTTC. It codes for CSARYSREQYF.

This chain uses TRBV28 with TRBJ2-1; TRBD2 agrees at 11 bases. In germline, CDR1 is MDHEN, CDR2 SYDVKM. The CDR3 runs to 20 residues. Trimming removed 5 bases from V and 7 bases from J; junction bases left unmatched: 22. The chain's CDR3 is CASSGPGQTNSGREDNEQFF. DNA for the CDR3: TGTGCCAGCAGTGGACCGGGGCAGACTAATAGCGGGAGGGAGGATAATGAGCAGTTCTTC. Drawing the rest from reference TRBV28 and TRBJ2-1, the complete variable domain is DVKVTQSSRYLVKRTGEKVFLECVQDMDHENMFWYRQDPGLGLRLIYFSYDVKMKEKGDIPEGYSVSREKKERFSLILESASTNQTSMYLCASSGPGQTNSGREDNEQFFGPGTRLTVL.

V usage is TRBV19 and J usage is TRBJ2-7, with 8 bases that match TRBD2. The junction had 13 bases not matched to a gene; V was cut back by 5 bases and J by 7 bases. Germline V gene sequence: CDR1 LNHDA, CDR2 SQIVND (reference sequence). CDR3 length equals 15 residues. CDR3 sequence reads: CASSPGGGYWGEQYF. The CDR3, as DNA: TGTGCCAGTAGTCCAGGCGGGGGGTACTGGGGTGAGCAGTACTTC.

The V and J genes are TRBV7-2 and TRBJ1-4; D not certain. CDR1 SGHTA and CDR2 FQGNSA come from the germline V gene. This CDR3 is built from 16 residues. V shed 3 bases and J shed 3 bases, with 14 bases lying between them. CDR3 DNA sequence: TGTGCCAGCAGCTTGAGCCTGGGCCGTCCTAATGAAAAACTGTTTTTT. Translating it yields CASSLSLGRPNEKLFF.

The rearrangement joins TRBV7-2 to TRBJ2-4, with D possibly being TRBD1 (5 bases). Germline lookup yields CDR1 SGHTA and CDR2 FQGNSA. The CDR3 is made up of 13 amino acids. Between the trimmed V and J ends, which lost 5 bases and 6 bases, there was a span of 11 bases. The CDR3 sequence: CASSGEGVNIQYF. CDR3 nucleotide sequence: TGTGCCAGCAGCGGCGAAGGGGTAAACATTCAGTACTTC.

V is TRBV9 and J is TRBJ2-1; 7 bases are a match to TRBD2. The germline CDR1 and CDR2 sequences are SGDLS and YYNGEE. With 5 bases clipped from V and 0 bases from J, the junction kept 5 bases outside the gene matches. This CDR3 is built from 15 residues. The CDR3 nucleotides are TGTGCCAGCAGGCCTAGCGGTAACTCCTACAATGAGCAGTTCTTC. Encoded protein: CASRPSGNSYNEQFF.

This clone ranks as large (0.1 to 1%). The V and J genes are TRBV6-1 and TRBJ2-7, with 10 bases identical to TRBD2. V lost 2 bases and J lost 0; bases outside the gene matches: 1. Germline assignment: CDR1 MNHNS and CDR2 SASEGT. The CDR3 is 15 residues long. The CDR3 sequence: CASSETSGDSYEQYF. The CDR3 DNA sequence: TGTGCCAGCAGTGAAACTAGCGGGGACTCCTACGAGCAGTACTTC.

This chain joins TRBV5-1 and TRBJ2-1; D possibly uses TRBD1 or TRBD2 (5 bases each). Germline V gene lookup returns CDR1 SGHRS and CDR2 YFSETQ. CDR3 length: 16 amino acids. The germline V and J ends were trimmed by 2 bases and 7 bases, with 19 bases remaining between them. In DNA form, the CDR3 reads TGCGCCAGCAGCTTAGAGGGGCTTCTAACTTGGAATGAGCAGTTCTTC. Translating it yields CASSLEGLLTWNEQFF.

V gene TRBV21-1 combines with J gene TRBJ2-7; whether TRBD1, the table's D call, matches the DNA was not checked. TRBV21-1 is recorded as a pseudogene. The CDR3 spans 15 residues. The CDR3 spells CASSKDGQGSYEQYF. CDR3 bases: TGTGCCAGCAGCAAAGATGGACAGGGCTCCTACGAGCAGTACTTC.

The chain combines TRBV21-1 with TRBJ1-4. TRBV21-1 represents a pseudogene. The CDR3 contains 14 residues. In DNA form, the CDR3 reads TGTGCCAGCAGCCTCGGGACGGGGAATGAAAAACTGTTTTTT. Translation: CASSLGTGNEKLFF.

The chain uses TRBV4-1 and TRBJ2-2; 9 nucleotides line up with TRBD1. CDR1 and CDR2 (germline): MGHRA, YSYEKL. The CDR3 is 17 amino acids. V shed 3 bases and J 2 bases; nucleotides not matched to a gene: 7. The CDR3 spells CASSHAWTGANTGELFF. CDR3 nucleotides: TGCGCCAGCAGCCACGCTTGGACAGGGGCTAACACCGGGGAGCTGTTTTTT.

The rearrangement uses TRBV28 and TRBJ1-2; unclear D gene. The CDR3 runs 13 residues. V was trimmed by 1 base and J by 0 bases, leaving 3 bases between them. Germline assignment: CDR1 MDHEN and CDR2 SYDVKM. CDR3 loop: CASSLSANYGYTF. The CDR3 DNA follows: TGTGCCAGCAGTTTATCTGCTAACTATGGCTACACCTTC.

This chain connects TRBV21-1 to TRBJ2-2. TRBV21-1 is a pseudogene. This CDR3 spans 14 amino acids. This CDR3 is CASSTEQDDGELFF. The CDR3 region has the DNA TGTGCCAGCAGCACCGAGCAGGACGACGGGGAGCTGTTTTTT.

The chain employs TRBV29-1 and TRBJ2-7; 7 positions match TRBD1. There are 13 residues in the CDR3. Looked up from germline, CDR1 is SQVTM and CDR2 is ANQGSEA. V lost 6 bases and J lost 9; bases outside the gene matches: 14. The CDR3 bases are TGCAGCGTCGACCGACAGGGTACTATAGGGCAGTACTTC. It is translated as CSVDRQGTIGQYF.

This clone showed up just once. The rearrangement links TRBV9 to TRBJ2-7; D perhaps matches TRBD2 (7 bases). The CDR3 has 17 residues. Between the trimmed V and J ends, which lost 0 bases and 3 bases, there was a span of 19 bases. Germline V gene data show CDR1 as SGDLS and CDR2 as YYNGEE. CDR3 in DNA: TGTGCCAGCAGCGTAGCGGTTGGAGGGGGGGCAGGCTACGAGCAGTACTTC. Amino acids: CASSVAVGGGAGYEQYF.